The following is a T cell receptor (beta chain) sequence with its context. Its antigen is as yet unknown. Time point of the sample: week 5, during vaccination. Each dose delivered 300 ug of mutant IDH1 20-mer peptide subcutaneously with imiquimod. Donors harbored newly found WHO grade 3 or 4 IDH1-mutant, ATRX-lost astrocytomas. This table comes from immunoSEQ multiplex PCR, and its TCRdb copy is limited to in-frame clones, with some not included. Among some 48,000 clones listed, roughly 78% were seen once. This sample was included in a study of a mutant IDH1 vaccine in newly diagnosed glioma. Study in general: Eight vaccinations went to patients in weeks 1, 3, 5, 7, 11, 15, 19, 23. The first vaccination came 4-6 weeks after radiotherapy alone, or with temozolomide cycles. Radiotherapy, temozolomide, or both had been given previously, and both were given to most.

The J segment lost 2 bases and the V segment lost 3 bases, leaving 6 bases of the junction unmatched. Germline assignment: CDR1 SGHDN and CDR2 FVKESK. CDR3 size: 15 residues. Source: PBMCs, taken from a glioma patient whose treatment included an IDH1 peptide vaccine. The chain has TRBV14 and TRBJ2-7; 8 nucleotides line up with TRBD1. The sequence derives from a woman in her thirties or forties with glioma. The CDR3 protein is CASSQGRTGTYEQYF. The CDR3, as DNA: TGTGCCAGCAGCCAGGGAAGGACAGGGACCTACGAGCAGTACTTC.